Many counts were recorded for the clone carrying this TCR beta chain. CDR3 length: 14 amino acids. V was cut by 0 bases and J by 7 bases, with 12 bases left in between. In germline, CDR1 is SEHNR, CDR2 FQNEAQ (reference sequence). This specimen comes from a study of T cells in Graves' hyperthyroidism and ophthalmopathy. Researchers amplified the TCR beta CDR3 regions from RNA transcripts. HTBI primers drove first-round RT-PCR of the TCR CDR3. TCRdb processed the multiplex PCR reads anew with MiXCR; each CDR3 protein has one entry. The sample has just under 750,000 distinct CDR3 sequences; around a third are singletons. An absence of ophthalmopathy progression within 18 months meant stable Graves' hyperthyroidism. It was uncontrolled infection, other autoimmune disease, pregnancy or lactation that excluded patients.

This chain links TRBV7-9 with TRBJ1-2, with a tentative D call TRBD1 (6 bases). Sequenced: blood. The receptor comes from a middle-aged woman with Graves' hyperthyroidism. CDR3 DNA: TGTGCCAGCAGCTTAGCTAATGCAGGGGTTGGCTACACCTTC. The encoded protein is CASSLANAGVGYTF.